This TCR beta chain derives from a study of CD8 T cells in Susac syndrome. This clonotype has a handful of counts. High-throughput TCR beta sequencing covered peripheral CD8+ and CD4+ T cells. Treatment-naive patients with stable or active relapsing-remitting disease served as multiple sclerosis controls. Negative isolation yielded the CD8+ and CD4+ T cells, while FACS enriched the TEMRA cells. The CDR3 covers 13 residues. In germline, CDR1 is SEHNR, CDR2 FQNEAQ (reference sequence). Trimming cost V 3 bases and J 7 bases, with 12 bases left between them. RNA totalling roughly 0.5 to 1 ug underwent reverse transcription with random hexamers. TCR beta CDR3 was amplified by immunoSEQ covering 54 Vbeta and 13 Jbeta. MiXCR was run by TCRdb on the immunoSEQ multiplex PCR reads, yielding one entry per CDR3 protein. The table records about 180,000 distinct CDR3 sequences, about 95% of them present only once.

The TCR sequence derives from a human donor with multiple sclerosis. Material: CD8+ T cells from PBMCs. The chain is built from TRBV7-9 and TRBJ1-2; a possible D gene is TRBD1 (5 bases). The CDR3 DNA follows: TGTGCCAGCAGCTTCCCGGGCGGGGGTGGCTACACCTTC. Translation gives CASSFPGGGGYTF.